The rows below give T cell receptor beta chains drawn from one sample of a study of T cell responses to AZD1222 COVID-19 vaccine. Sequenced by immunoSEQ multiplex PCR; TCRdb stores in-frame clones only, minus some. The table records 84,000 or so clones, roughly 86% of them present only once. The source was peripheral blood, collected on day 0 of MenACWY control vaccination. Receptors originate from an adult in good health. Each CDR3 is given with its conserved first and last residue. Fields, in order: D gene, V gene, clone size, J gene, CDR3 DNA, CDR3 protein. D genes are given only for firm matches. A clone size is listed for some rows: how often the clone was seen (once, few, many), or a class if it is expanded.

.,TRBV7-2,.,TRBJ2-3,TGTGCCAGCAGTTCAACCCCTGCCAGCGGGAGCACAGATACGCAGTATTTT,CASSSTPASGSTDTQYF
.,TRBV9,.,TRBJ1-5,TGTGCCAGCAGTCCACCCTACCGGGACCGCAATCAGCCCCAGCATTTT,CASSPPYRDRNQPQHF
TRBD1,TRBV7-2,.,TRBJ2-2,TGTGCCAGCACCCCTCGGACAGGTATTCCCGGGGAGCTGTTTTTT,CASTPRTGIPGELFF
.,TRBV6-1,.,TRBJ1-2,TGTGCCAGCAGTGAAGCCGCTCACTATGGCTACACCTTC,CASSEAAHYGYTF
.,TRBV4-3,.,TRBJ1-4,TGCGCCAGCAGCCCCAACGCCGGGGTTGCAACTAATGAAAAACTGTTTTTT,CASSPNAGVATNEKLFF
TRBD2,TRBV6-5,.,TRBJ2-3,TGTGCCAGCAGTTATGCGGGGGCAGATACGCAGTATTTT,CASSYAGADTQYF
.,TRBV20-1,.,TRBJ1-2,TGCAGTGCTAGTTCACAGGGTCGGTATGGCTACACCTTC,CSASSQGRYGYTF
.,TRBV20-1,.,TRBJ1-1,TGCAGTGTCGCGGACGGGACAGAAGCTTTCTTT,CSVADGTEAFF
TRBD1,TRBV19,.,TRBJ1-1,TGTGCCAGTAGTCCACTAGGGGGCGAAGCTTTCTTT,CASSPLGGEAFF
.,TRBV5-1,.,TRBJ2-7,TGCGCCAGCAGCTTGGGGGGGCCGGGCTACGAGCAGTACTTC,CASSLGGPGYEQYF
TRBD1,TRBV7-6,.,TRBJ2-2,TGTGCCAGCAGCCCGGGACAGGGCGCCGGGGAGCTGTTTTTT,CASSPGQGAGELFF
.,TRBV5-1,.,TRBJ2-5,TGCGCCAGCAGCTTGGGGCAGGGCGGGTACCAAGAGACCCAGTACTTC,CASSLGQGGYQETQYF
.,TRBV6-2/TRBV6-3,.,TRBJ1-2,TGTGCCAGCAGTAGAGGAGGGACGCCACCTACCTTC,CASSRGGTPPTF
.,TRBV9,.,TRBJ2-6,TGTGCCAGCAGCGTAGGGGGGCGGTTCTCTGGGGCCAACGTCCTGACTTTC,CASSVGGRFSGANVLTF
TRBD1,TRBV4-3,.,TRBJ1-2,TGCGCCAGCAGCCAGGACCACCCGGACAGGGAGGCTGGCTACACCTTC,CASSQDHPDREAGYTF
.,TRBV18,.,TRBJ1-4,TGTGCCAGCTCACCAGGGACATTCGGTGAAAAACTGTTTTTT,CASSPGTFGEKLFF
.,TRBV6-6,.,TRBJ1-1,TGTGCCAGCGGATTAGAAGCTTTCTTT,CASGLEAFF
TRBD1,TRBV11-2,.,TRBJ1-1,TGTGCCAGCAGCTTTCACAGGGGAACTGAAGCTTTCTTT,CASSFHRGTEAFF
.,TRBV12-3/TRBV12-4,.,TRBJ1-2,TGTGCCAGCAGTTTAGCTGGTTATTATGGCTACACCTTC,CASSLAGYYGYTF
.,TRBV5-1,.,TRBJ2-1,TGCGCCAGCAGCTTGGGGAACTCCTACAATGAGCAGTTCTTC,CASSLGNSYNEQFF
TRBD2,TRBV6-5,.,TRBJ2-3,TGTGCCAGCAGTACAAGACTAGCAGGAGATACGCAGTATTTT,CASSTRLAGDTQYF
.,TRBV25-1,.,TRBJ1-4,TGTGCCAGCAAGGGTGGAACTAATGAAAAACTGTTTTTT,CASKGGTNEKLFF
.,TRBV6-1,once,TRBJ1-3,TGTGCCAGCAGTGAAGCCAACAGGGTTGGAAACACCATATATTTT,CASSEANRVGNTIYF
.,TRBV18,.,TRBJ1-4,TGTGCCAGCTCACCACAGGCAACTAATGAAAAACTGTTTTTT,CASSPQATNEKLFF
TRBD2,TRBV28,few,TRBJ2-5,TGTGCCAGCACGTCGGGGGGGCCAGAGACCCAGTACTTC,CASTSGGPETQYF
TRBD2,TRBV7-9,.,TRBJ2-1,TGTGCCAGCAGCTTAAACCCCAGAGCGGGGGGTAACAATGAGCAGTTCTTC,CASSLNPRAGGNNEQFF
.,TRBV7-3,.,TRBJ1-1,TGTGCCAGCAGCTTAGGCGGGGCAAGGAACACTGAAGCTTTCTTT,CASSLGGARNTEAFF
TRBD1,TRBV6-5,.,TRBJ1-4,TGTGCCAGCAGCCGCTCAGGGGGTGAAAAACTGTTTTTT,CASSRSGGEKLFF
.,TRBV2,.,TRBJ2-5,TGTGCCAGCAGTGAAGGTCCAGTAAAGACCCAGTACTTC,CASSEGPVKTQYF
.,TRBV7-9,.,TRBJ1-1,TGTGCCAGCAGCTACAGAGTAAACACTGAAGCTTTCTTT,CASSYRVNTEAFF
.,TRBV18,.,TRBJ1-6,TGTGCCAGCTCACCACAGGGCAGCTCCTATAATTCACCCCTCCACTTT,CASSPQGSSYNSPLHF
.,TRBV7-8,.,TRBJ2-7,TGTGCCAGCAGCCTCGAGTACGAGCAGTACTTC,CASSLEYEQYF
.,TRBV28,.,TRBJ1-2,TGTGCCAGCAGTCCCGGGGGCGCGGAGATCTATGGCTACACCTTC,CASSPGGAEIYGYTF
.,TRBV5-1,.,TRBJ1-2,TGCGCCAGCAGCTTGGGACCGATTAACTATGGCTACACCTTC,CASSLGPINYGYTF
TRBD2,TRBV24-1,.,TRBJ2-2,TGTGCCACCAGCGGGGGGTTAACCGGGGAGCTGTTTTTT,CATSGGLTGELFF
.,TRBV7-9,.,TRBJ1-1,TGTGCCAGCAGCGAATCGGACAGATCGAACACTGAAGCTTTCTTT,CASSESDRSNTEAFF
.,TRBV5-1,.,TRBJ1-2,TGCGCCAGCAGCTTGGGCAGGGCTCCCGATGGCTACACCTTC,CASSLGRAPDGYTF
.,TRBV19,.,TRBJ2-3,TGTGCCAGTAGTCAATTTGGAGAATTCACAGATACGCAGTATTTT,CASSQFGEFTDTQYF
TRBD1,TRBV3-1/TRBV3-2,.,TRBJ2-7,TGTGCCAGCAGCCAGCCAGGGGGCTACGAGCAGTACTTC,CASSQPGGYEQYF
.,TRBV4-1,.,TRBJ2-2,TGCGCCAGCAGCCAACAGCAGAGGGTTACCGGGGAGCTGTTTTTT,CASSQQQRVTGELFF
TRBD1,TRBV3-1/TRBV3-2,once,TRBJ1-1,TGTGCCAGCAGCCAAGACCACCGGGACAGGGCGGGAGACACTGAAGCTTTCTTT,CASSQDHRDRAGDTEAFF
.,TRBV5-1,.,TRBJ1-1,TGCGCCAGCAGCTTGTGGGCAGCGAACACTGAAGCTTTCTTT,CASSLWAANTEAFF
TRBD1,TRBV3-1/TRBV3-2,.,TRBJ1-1,TGTGCCAGCAGCTCCTCCGAGACAGGGCGTTCCACGGGGGCTTTCTTT,CASSSSETGRSTGAFF
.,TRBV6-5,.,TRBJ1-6,TGTGCCAGCAGAAGCCTGAGGGTATCACCCCTCCACTTT,CASRSLRVSPLHF
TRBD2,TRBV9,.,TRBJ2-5,TGTGCCAGCAGCGTAGGGACTAGTCGCTCCGAGACCCAGTACTTC,CASSVGTSRSETQYF
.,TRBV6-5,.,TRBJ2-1,TGTGCCAGCAGTTACTCCGGCAATTACAATGAGCAGTTCTTC,CASSYSGNYNEQFF
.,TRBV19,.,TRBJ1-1,TGTGCCAGTAGTATTATCAGGGCGGGCACTGAAGCTTTCTTT,CASSIIRAGTEAFF
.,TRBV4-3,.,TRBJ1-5,TGCGCCAGCAGCCCCGGGACCCTATCTAGTCAGCCCCAGCATTTT,CASSPGTLSSQPQHF
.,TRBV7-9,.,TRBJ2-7,TGTGCCAGCAGCTCGACGAGGGAGCAGTACTTC,CASSSTREQYF
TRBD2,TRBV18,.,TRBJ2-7,TGTGCCAGCTCACCACTAGCGGGGGGCGCCTACGAGCAGTACTTC,CASSPLAGGAYEQYF
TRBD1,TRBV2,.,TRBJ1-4,TGTGCCAGCAGTGGGGGGACAGCCCGGAATGAAAAACTGTTTTTT,CASSGGTARNEKLFF
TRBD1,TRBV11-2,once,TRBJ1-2,TGTGCCAGCAGTCGACAGGGAACCTATGATGGCTACACCTTC,CASSRQGTYDGYTF
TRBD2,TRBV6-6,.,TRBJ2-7,TGTGCCAGCAGTACCCCGCGGGGGGATAGCTACGAGCAGTACTTC,CASSTPRGDSYEQYF
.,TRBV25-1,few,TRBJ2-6,TGTGCCAGCAGTCCCGCCGGGTTTTGGTCCGGGGCCAACGTCCTGACTTTC,CASSPAGFWSGANVLTF